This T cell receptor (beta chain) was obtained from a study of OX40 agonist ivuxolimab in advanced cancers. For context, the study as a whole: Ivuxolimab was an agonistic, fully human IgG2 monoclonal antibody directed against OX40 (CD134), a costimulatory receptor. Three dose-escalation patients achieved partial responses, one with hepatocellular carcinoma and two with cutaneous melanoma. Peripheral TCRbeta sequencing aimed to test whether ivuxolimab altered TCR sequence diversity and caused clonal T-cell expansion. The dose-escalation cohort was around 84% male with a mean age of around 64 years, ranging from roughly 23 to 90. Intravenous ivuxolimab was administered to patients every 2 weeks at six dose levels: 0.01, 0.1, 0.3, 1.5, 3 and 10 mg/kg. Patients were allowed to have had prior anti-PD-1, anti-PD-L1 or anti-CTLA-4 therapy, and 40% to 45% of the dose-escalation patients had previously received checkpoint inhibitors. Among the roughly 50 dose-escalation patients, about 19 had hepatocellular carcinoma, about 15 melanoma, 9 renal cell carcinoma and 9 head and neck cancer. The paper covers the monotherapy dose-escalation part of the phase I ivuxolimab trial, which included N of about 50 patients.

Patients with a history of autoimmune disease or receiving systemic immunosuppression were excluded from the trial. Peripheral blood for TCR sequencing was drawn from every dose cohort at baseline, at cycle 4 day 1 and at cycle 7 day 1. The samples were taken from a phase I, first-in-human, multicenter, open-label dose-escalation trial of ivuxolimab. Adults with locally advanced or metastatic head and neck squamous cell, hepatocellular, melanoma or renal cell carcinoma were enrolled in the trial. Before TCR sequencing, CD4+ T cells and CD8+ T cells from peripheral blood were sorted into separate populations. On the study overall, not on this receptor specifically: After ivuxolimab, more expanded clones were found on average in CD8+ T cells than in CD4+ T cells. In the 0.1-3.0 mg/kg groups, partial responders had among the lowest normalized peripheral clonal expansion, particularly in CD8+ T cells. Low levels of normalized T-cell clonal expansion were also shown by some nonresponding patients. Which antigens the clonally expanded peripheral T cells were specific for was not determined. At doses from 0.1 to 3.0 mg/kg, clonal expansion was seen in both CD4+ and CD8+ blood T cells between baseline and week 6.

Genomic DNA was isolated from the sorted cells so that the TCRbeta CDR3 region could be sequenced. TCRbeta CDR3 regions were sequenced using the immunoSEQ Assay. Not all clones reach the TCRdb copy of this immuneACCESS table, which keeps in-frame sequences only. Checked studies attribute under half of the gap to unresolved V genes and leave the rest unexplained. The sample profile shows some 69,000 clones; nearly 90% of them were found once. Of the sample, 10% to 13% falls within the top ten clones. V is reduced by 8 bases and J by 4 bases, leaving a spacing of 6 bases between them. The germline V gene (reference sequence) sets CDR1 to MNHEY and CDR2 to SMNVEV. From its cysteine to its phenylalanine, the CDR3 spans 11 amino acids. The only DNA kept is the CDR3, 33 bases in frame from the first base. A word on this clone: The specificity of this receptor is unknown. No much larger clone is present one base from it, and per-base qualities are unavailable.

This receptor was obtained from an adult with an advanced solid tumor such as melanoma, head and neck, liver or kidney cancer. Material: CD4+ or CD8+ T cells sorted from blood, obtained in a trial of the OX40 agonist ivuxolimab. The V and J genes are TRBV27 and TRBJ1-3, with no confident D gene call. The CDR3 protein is CASSRGNTIYF. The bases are TGTGCCAGCTCCCGGGGAAACACCATATATTTT.